This paragraph reports one T cell receptor (beta chain). Its antigen is unknown. This entry is derived from a study of cytomegalovirus exposure and HLA in healthy donors. Broader study findings: Researchers left out some V segments, among them TRBV6-2 and TRBV6-3, as indistinguishable. TCR beta chains associated with HLA were, in a later analysis, more clonally expanded than equally common others.

PCR used 60 Vbeta primers and 13 Jbeta primers. Source study methods: A follow-up analysis tallied 73 million or so unique TCR beta chains, about 10 million shared. This table comes from immunoSEQ multiplex PCR, and its TCRdb copy is limited to in-frame clones, with some not included. The V and J calls and clone size are taken from that table; D and trimming were inferred from the DNA. This table holds 110,000 to 150,000 clones, roughly four fifths found once. Donors in the study were healthy people who gave bone marrow. The CDR3 totals 16 residues. V was clipped by 6 bases and J by 4 bases, with 22 bases between them. CDR1 LNHDA and CDR2 SQIVND come from the germline V gene (reference sequence).

This TCR came from a woman in her fifties or sixties in good health and CMV-seropositive. The sample taken for sequencing was PBMCs. The chain is built from TRBV19 and TRBJ2-7, with D perhaps TRBD2 (5 bases). CDR3 sequence reads: CASSLGLVLSSYEQYF. CDR3 in DNA: TGTGCCAGTAGCCTAGGACTCGTCCTTTCTTCGTACGAGCAGTACTTC.